This T cell receptor (beta chain) comes out of a study of cytotoxic CD8 clonotypes in ibrutinib-treated CLL. Looking at the study overall: Patients: some eleven relapsed/refractory, 15 treatment-naive, approximately 18 IGHV unmutated. Sequenced samples delivered averages of some 260,000 productive templates and 75,000 to 95,000 productive rearrangements. Broader study findings: Among the clonotypes, public ones were uncommon and contracted or held stable on treatment. Clonality was elevated at ibrutinib response and had returned toward baseline at progression.

Sequenced by immunoSEQ multiplex PCR; TCRdb stores in-frame clones only, minus some. The data show about 29,000 clones, 62% seen once. This clone was observed a few times. Its antigen is still unknown. Germline lookup yields CDR1 SNHLY and CDR2 FYNNEI. CDR3 length: 13 amino acids. Trimming left V 7 bases short and J 2 bases short, with 12 bases between. The receptor comes from a human donor with chronic lymphocytic leukemia. The material was PBMCs, obtained before ibrutinib treatment. The genes are TRBV2 and TRBJ2-7; D possibly corresponds to TRBD2 (6 bases). The CDR3: CASIRESAYEQYF. The CDR3 DNA reads TGTGCCAGCATACGGGAGAGCGCCTACGAGCAGTACTTC.